This record covers a single T cell receptor beta chain. Libraries were prepared by immunoSEQ multiplex PCR; TCRdb keeps only in-frame clonotypes and omits some of them. The sample comprises approximately 260,000 clones, around 85% of which are singletons, and over 7.5% rests with the top ten. V lost 5 bases and J lost 5; bases outside the gene matches: 9. The germline V gene has CDR1 SGHTA and CDR2 FQGTGA. There are 16 residues in the CDR3. This entry is derived from a study of blood T cell repertoires in COVID-19. Turning to the study itself: PBMCs, B-cell-depleted T cells, or T cells were the source of the cDNA or gDNA that made up the material.

The V gene is TRBV7-3, the J gene TRBJ2-2, with TRBD1 identical over 9 bases. Sequencing was carried out using peripheral blood. This sequence originates from a woman aged 80 or over with acute or convalescent COVID-19. This CDR3 is CASSKSQGAGTGELFF. CDR3 nucleotides: TGTGCCAGCAGCAAATCACAGGGGGCAGGGACCGGGGAGCTGTTTTTT.